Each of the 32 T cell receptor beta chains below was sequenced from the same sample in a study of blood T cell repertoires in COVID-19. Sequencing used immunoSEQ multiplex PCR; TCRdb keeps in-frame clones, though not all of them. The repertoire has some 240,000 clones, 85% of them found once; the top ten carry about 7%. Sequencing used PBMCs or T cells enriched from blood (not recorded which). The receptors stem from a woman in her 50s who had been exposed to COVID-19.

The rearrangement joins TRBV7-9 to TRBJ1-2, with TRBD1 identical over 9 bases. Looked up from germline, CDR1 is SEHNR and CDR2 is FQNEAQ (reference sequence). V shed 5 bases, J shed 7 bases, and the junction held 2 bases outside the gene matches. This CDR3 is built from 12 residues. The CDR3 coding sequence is TGTGCCAGCAGCCCGGACAGGGGTGGCTACACCTTC. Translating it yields CASSPDRGGYTF.

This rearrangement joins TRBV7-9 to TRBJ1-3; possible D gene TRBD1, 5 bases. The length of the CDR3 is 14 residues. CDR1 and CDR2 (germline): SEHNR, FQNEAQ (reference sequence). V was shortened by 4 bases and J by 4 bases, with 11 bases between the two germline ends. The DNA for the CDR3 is TGTGCCAGCAGCTCCCCCCAGGGAGGAAACACCATATATTTT. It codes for CASSSPQGGNTIYF.

CDR3 bases: TGCGCCAGCAGCTTGATCTCGGGGAACACTGAAGCTTTCTTT. Translating gives CASSLISGNTEAFF. The genes are TRBV5-1 and TRBJ1-1; D not resolved. Germline-derived CDR1 and CDR2 are SGHRS and YFSETQ. V gave up 1 base and J gave up 1 base, with 8 bases separating them. The CDR3 spans 14 residues.

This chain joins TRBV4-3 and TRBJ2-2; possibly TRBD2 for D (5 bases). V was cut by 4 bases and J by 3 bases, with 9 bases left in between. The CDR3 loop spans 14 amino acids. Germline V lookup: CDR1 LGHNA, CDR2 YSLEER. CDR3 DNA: TGCGCCAGCAGCCTCCTCGGGGACACCGGGGAGCTGTTTTTT. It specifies CASSLLGDTGELFF.

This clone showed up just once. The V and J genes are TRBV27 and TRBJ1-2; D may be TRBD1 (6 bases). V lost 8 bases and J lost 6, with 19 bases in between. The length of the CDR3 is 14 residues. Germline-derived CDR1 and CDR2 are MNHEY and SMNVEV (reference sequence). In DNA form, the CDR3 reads TGTGCCAGCGCGACCTCCGAGGGGGGGGATGGCTACACCTTC. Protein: CASATSEGGDGYTF.

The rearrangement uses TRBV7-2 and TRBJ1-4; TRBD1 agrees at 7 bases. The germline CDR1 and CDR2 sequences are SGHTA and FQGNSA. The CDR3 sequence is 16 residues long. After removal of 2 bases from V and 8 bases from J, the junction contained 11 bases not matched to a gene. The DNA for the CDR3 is TGTGCCAGCAGCTTACGACAGGGAGCTCTACCCGAAAAACTGTTTTTT. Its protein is CASSLRQGALPEKLFF. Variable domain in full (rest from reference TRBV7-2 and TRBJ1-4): GAGVSQSPSNKVTEKGKDVELRCDPISGHTALYWYRQSLGQGLEFLIYFQGNSAPDKSGLPSDRFSAERTGGSVSTLTIQRTQQEDSAVYLCASSLRQGALPEKLFFGSGTQLSVL.

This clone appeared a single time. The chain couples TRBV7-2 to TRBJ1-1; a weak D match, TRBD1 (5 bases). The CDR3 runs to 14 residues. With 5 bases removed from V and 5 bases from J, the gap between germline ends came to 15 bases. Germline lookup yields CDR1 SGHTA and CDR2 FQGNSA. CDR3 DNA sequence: TGTGCCAGCAGCGCGGGGGTTGGGGTAACTGAAGCTTTCTTT. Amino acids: CASSAGVGVTEAFF. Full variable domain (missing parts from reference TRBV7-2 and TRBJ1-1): GAGVSQSPSNKVTEKGKDVELRCDPISGHTALYWYRQSLGQGLEFLIYFQGNSAPDKSGLPSDRFSAERTGGSVSTLTIQRTQQEDSAVYLCASSAGVGVTEAFFGQGTRLTVV.

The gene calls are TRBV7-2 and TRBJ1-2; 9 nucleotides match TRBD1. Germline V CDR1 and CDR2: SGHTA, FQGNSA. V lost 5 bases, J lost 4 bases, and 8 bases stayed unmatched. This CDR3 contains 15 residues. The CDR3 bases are TGTGCCAGCAGCGCCGGACAGGGGAATATCTATGGCTACACCTTC. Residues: CASSAGQGNIYGYTF.

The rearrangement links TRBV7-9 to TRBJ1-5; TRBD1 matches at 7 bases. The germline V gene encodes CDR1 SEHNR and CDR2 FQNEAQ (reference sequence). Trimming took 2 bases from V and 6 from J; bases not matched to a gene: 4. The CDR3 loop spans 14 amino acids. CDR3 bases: TGTGCCAGCAGCTTAACAGGGGCGGGTCAGCCCCAGCATTTT. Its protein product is CASSLTGAGQPQHF.

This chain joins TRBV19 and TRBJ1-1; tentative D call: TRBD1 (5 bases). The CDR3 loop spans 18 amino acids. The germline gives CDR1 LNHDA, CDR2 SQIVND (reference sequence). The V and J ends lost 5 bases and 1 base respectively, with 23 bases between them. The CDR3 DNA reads TGTGCCAGTAGTCCAAACCGCCGCTCAGGGAAAAAGAACACTGAAGCTTTCTTT. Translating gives CASSPNRRSGKKNTEAFF.

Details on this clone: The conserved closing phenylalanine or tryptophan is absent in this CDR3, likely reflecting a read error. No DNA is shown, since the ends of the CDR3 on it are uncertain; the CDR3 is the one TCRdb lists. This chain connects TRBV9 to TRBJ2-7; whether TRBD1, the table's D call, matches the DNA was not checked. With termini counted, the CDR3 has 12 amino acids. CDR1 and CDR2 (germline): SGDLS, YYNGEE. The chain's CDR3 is CASSVRDRELAR.

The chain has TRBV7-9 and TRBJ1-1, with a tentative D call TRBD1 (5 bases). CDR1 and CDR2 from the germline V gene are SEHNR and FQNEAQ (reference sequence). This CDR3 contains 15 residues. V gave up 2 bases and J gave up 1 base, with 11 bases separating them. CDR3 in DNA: TGTGCCAGCAGCTTAACGTTCAGGGAGAACACTGAAGCTTTCTTT. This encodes CASSLTFRENTEAFF.

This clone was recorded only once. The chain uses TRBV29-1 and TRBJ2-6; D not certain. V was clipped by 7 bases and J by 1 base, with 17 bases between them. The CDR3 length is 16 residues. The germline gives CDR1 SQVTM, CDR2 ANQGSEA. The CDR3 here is CSALAYAKSGANVLTF. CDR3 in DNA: TGCAGCGCTCTCGCATACGCGAAGTCTGGGGCCAACGTCCTGACTTTC. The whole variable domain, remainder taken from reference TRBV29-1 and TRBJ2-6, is SAVISQKPSRDICQRGTSLTIQCQVDSQVTMMFWYRQQPGQSLTLIATANQGSEATYESGFVIDKFPISRPNLTFSTLTVSNMSPEDSSIYLCSALAYAKSGANVLTFGAGSRLTVL.

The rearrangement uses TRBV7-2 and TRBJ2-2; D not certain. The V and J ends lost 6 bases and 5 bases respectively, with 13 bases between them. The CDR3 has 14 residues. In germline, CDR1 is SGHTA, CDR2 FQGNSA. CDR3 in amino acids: CASRLSRRTGELFF. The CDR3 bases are TGTGCCAGCAGACTATCGCGGCGGACCGGGGAGCTGTTTTTT.

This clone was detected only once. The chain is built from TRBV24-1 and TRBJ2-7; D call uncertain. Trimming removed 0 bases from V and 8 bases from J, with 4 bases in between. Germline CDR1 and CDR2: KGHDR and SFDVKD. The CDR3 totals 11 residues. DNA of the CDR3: TGTGCCACCAGTGATTTGTGGCAGCAGTACTTC. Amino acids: CATSDLWQQYF.

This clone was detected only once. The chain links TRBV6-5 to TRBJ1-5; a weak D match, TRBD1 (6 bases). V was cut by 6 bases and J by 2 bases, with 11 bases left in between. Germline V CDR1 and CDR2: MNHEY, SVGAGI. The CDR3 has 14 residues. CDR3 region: CASSLSGGNQPQHF. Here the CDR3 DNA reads TGTGCCAGCAGCCTTTCAGGGGGCAATCAGCCCCAGCATTTT.

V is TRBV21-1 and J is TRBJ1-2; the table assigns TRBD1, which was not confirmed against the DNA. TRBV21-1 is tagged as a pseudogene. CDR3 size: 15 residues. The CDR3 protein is CASSNEGVGGYGYTF. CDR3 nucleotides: TGTGCCAGCAGCAACGAGGGGGTTGGGGGCTATGGCTACACCTTC.

CDR3 sequence: CASSPRTGEDAFF. CDR3 sequence (DNA): TGTGCCAGCAGCCCCCGGACAGGGGAAGACGCTTTCTTT. V and J are TRBV2 and TRBJ1-1, with 9 bases lining up with TRBD1. V lost 6 bases to trimming and J lost 11 bases; unmatched junction nucleotides: 10. The CDR3 consists of 13 residues. Per the germline V gene, CDR1 is SNHLY and CDR2 is FYNNEI.

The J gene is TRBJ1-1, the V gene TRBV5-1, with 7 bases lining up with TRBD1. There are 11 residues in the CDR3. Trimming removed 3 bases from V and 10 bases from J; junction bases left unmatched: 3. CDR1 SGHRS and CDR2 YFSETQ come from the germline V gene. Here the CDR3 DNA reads TGCGCCAGCAGCTCAAGGGGGCTAGCTTTCTTT. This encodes CASSSRGLAFF.

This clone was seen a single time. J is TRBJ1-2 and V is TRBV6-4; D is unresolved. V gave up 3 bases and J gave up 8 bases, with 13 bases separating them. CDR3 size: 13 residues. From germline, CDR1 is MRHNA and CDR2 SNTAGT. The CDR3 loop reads CASSEVVGGGYTF. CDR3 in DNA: TGTGCCAGCAGTGAAGTTGTGGGAGGCGGCTACACCTTC.

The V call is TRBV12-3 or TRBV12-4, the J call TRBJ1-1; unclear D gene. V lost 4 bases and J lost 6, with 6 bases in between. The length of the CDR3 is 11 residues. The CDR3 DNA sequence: TGTGCCAGCAGTTCTCAGGCTGAAGCTTTCTTT. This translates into CASSSQAEAFF.

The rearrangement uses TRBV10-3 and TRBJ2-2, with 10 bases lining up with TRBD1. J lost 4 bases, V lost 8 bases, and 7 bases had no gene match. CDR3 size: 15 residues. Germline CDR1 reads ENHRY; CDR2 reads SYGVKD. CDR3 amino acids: CAIGRTGGVTGELFF. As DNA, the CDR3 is TGTGCCATCGGACGGACAGGGGGGGTCACCGGGGAGCTGTTTTTT.

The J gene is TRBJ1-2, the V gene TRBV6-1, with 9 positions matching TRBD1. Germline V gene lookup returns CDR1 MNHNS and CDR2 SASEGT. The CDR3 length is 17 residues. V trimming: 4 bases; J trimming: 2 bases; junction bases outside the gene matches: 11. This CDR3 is CASSVQGAPLRNYGYTF. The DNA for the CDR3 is TGTGCCAGCAGTGTACAGGGGGCTCCCTTGAGGAACTATGGCTACACCTTC.

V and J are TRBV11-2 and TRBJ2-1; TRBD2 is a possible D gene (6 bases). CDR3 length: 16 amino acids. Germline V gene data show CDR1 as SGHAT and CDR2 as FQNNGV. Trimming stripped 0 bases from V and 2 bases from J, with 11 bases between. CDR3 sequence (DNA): TGTGCCAGCAGCTTAGAAATCGGGGGAACCTACAATGAGCAGTTCTTC. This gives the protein CASSLEIGGTYNEQFF. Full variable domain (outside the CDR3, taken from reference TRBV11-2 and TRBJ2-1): EAGVAQSPRYKIIEKRQSVAFWCNPISGHATLYWYQQILGQGPKLLIQFQNNGVVDDSQLPKDRFSAERLKGVDSTLKIQPAKLEDSAVYLCASSLEIGGTYNEQFFGPGTRLTVL.

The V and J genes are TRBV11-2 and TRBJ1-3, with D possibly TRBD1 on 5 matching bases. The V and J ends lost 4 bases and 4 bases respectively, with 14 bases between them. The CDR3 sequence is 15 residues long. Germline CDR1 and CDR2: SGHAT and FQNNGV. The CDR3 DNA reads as TGTGCCAGCAGCTCTCACAGGACGGAAGGAAACACCATATATTTT. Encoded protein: CASSSHRTEGNTIYF.

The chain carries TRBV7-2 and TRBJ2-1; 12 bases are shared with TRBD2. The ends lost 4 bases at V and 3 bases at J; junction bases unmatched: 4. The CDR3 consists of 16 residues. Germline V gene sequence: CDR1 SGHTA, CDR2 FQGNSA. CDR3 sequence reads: CASSSLAGGLYNEQFF. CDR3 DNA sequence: TGTGCCAGCAGCTCGCTAGCGGGGGGGCTCTACAATGAGCAGTTCTTC.

The CDR3 DNA reads TGTGCCAGCTCACTTGGGACAGGTCGCACAGATACGCAGTATTTT. Encoded protein: CASSLGTGRTDTQYF. The chain joins TRBV18 to TRBJ2-3, with 8 bases aligning to TRBD1. The V gene's germline CDR1 is KGHSH and CDR2 LQKENI. CDR3 length: 15 residues. After removal of 4 bases from V and 1 base from J, the junction contained 4 bases not matched to a gene. Full variable domain (missing parts from reference TRBV18 and TRBJ2-3): NAGVMQNPRHLVRRRGQEARLRCSPMKGHSHVYWYRQLPEEGLKFMVYLQKENIIDESGMPKERFSAEFPKEGPSILRIQQVVRGDSAAYFCASSLGTGRTDTQYFGPGTRLTVL.

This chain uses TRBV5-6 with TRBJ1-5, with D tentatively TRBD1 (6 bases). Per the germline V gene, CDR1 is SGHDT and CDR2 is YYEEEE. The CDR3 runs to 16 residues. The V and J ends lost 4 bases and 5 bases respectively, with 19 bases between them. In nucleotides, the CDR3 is TGTGCCAGCAGCCCCGGCTTTAGCGGGGGCGATCAGCCCCAGCATTTT. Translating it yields CASSPGFSGGDQPQHF. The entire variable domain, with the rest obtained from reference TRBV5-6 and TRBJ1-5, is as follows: DAGVTQSPTHLIKTRGQQVTLRCSPKSGHDTVSWYQQALGQGPQFIFQYYEEEERQRGNFPDRFSGHQFPNYSSELNVNALLLGDSALYLCASSPGFSGGDQPQHFGDGTRLSIL.

The DNA of the CDR3 is TGCGCCAGCAGCCCCGACAGGGACAATCAGCCCCAGCATTTT. Amino acids: CASSPDRDNQPQHF. V and J are TRBV4-3 and TRBJ1-5; TRBD1 agrees at 7 bases. V shed 4 bases and J 3 bases; nucleotides not matched to a gene: 3. The germline V gene encodes CDR1 LGHNA and CDR2 YSLEER. The CDR3 contains 14 residues.

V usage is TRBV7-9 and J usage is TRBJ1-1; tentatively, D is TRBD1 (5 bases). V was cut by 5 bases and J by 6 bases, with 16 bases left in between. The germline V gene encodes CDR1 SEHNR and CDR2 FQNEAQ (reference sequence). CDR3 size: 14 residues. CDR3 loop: CASSPRGGGPEAFF. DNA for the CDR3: TGTGCCAGCAGCCCCCGGGGGGGTGGGCCTGAAGCTTTCTTT.

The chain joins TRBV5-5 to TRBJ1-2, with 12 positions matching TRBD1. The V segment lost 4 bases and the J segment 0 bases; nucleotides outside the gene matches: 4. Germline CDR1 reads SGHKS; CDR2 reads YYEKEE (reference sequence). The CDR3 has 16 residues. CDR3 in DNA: TGTGCCAGCAGCCGGGGACAGGGGGCGGCTAACTATGGCTACACCTTC. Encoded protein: CASSRGQGAANYGYTF.

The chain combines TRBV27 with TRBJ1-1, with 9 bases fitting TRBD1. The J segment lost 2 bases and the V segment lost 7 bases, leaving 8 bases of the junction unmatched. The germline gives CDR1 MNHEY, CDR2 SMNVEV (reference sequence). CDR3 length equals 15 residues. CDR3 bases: TGTGCCAGCAACAGGGGGCTCGGAGTCAACACTGAAGCTTTCTTT. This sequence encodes CASNRGLGVNTEAFF.